Below, one T cell receptor beta chain is given with its context. The data were obtained in a study of blood T cell repertoires in COVID-19. Study details: Material from acute and convalescent COVID-19 was sourced from the United States, Italy and Spain. The analysed material was cDNA or gDNA that came from T cells, B-cell-depleted T cells, or PBMCs.

Generated by immunoSEQ multiplex PCR, the TCRdb table keeps only in-frame clones and is missing some. The data show just over 300,000 clones, about nine tenths seen once. The CDR3 has 15 residues. V was clipped by 6 bases and J by 4 bases; unmatched bases: 9. The germline gives CDR1 MNHEY, CDR2 SMNVEV (reference sequence). In Cohort 3, a recovered donor had either two negative PCRs, clearance, or symptom resolution. The sample consisted of PBMCs or T cells enriched from blood (not recorded which). This TCR came from a woman aged 18-29 years who had recovered from COVID-19. The chain links TRBV27 to TRBJ1-1, with 9 bases that match TRBD1. The CDR3 DNA follows: TGTGCCAGCAGAACCTACGGGACAGGGACCACTGAAGCTTTCTTT. Its protein product is CASRTYGTGTTEAFF.